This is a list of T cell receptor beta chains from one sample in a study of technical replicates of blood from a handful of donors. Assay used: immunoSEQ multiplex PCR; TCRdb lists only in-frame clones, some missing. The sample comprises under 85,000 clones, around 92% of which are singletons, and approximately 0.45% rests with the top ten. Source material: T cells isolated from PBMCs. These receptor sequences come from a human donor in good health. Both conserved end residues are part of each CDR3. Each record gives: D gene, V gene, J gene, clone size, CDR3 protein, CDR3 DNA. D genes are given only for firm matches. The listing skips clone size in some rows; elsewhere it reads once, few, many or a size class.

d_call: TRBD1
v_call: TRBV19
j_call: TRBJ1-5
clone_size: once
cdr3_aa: CASSILTGDQPQHF
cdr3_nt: TGTGCCAGTAGTATCTTGACAGGGGATCAGCCCCAGCATTTT

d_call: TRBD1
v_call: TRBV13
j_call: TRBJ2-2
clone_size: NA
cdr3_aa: CASSFFTTGLNTGELFF
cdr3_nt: TGTGCCAGCAGCTTCTTTACGACAGGGCTTAACACCGGGGAGCTGTTTTTT

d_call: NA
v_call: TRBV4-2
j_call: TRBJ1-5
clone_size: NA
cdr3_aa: CASSQAEGGNQPQHF
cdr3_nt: TGTGCCAGCAGCCAGGCGGAGGGCGGCAATCAGCCCCAGCATTTT

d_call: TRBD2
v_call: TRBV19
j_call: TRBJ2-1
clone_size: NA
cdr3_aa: CASSIGLAGYYNEQFF
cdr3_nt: TGTGCCAGTAGTATAGGACTAGCGGGATACTACAATGAGCAGTTCTTC

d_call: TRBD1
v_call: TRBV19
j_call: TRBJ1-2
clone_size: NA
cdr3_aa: CASTSSSGTGGGLDYGYTF
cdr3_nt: TGTGCCAGTACTAGCTCTTCCGGGACAGGGGGCGGCCTAGACTATGGCTACACCTTC

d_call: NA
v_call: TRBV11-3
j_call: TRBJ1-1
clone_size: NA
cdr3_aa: CASSLTRGGELMNTEAFF
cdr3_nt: TGTGCCAGCAGCTTAACCCGGGGGGGGGAGCTAATGAACACTGAAGCTTTCTTT

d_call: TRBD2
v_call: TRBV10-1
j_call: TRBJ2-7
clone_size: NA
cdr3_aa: CASSESRLAGVGEQYF
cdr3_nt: TGCGCCAGCAGTGAGTCGCGGCTAGCGGGAGTAGGCGAGCAGTACTTC

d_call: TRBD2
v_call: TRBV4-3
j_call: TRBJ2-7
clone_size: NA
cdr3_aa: CASSRVWGLEGYEQYF
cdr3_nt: TGCGCCAGCAGCCGGGTATGGGGACTAGAGGGGTACGAGCAGTACTTC

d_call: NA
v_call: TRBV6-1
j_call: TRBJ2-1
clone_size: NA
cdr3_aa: CASSDSGESYNEQFF
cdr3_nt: TGTGCCAGCAGTGACTCGGGGGAGTCTTACAATGAGCAGTTCTTC

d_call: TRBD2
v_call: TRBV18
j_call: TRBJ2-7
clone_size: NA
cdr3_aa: CASSPRLAGASTEQYF
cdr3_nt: TGTGCCAGCTCACCGCGGCTAGCGGGAGCTTCCACCGAGCAGTACTTC

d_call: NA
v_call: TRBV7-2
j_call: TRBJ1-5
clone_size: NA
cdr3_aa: CASSYGREQPQHF
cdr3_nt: TGTGCCAGCAGCTACGGACGGGAACAGCCCCAGCATTTT

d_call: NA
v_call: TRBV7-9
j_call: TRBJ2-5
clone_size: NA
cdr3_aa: CASSSPDSGSWTQYF
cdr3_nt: TGTGCCAGCAGCTCCCCTGATTCAGGGTCTTGGACCCAGTACTTC

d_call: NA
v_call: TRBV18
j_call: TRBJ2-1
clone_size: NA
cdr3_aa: CASSPQGALWDEQFF
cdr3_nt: TGTGCCAGCTCACCCCAGGGCGCCCTATGGGATGAGCAGTTCTTC

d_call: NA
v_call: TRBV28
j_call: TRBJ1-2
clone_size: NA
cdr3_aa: CASRVRLYRANYGYTF
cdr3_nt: TGTGCCAGCAGGGTCCGACTGTACAGGGCCAACTATGGCTACACCTTC

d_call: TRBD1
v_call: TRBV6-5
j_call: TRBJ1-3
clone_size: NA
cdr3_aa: CASSRQGYSGNTIYF
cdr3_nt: TGTGCCAGCAGTCGACAGGGATACTCTGGAAACACCATATATTTT

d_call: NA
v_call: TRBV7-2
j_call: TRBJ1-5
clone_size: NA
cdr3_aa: CASSSRTGDQPQHF
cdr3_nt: TGTGCCAGCAGCTCGCGGACCGGGGATCAGCCCCAGCATTTT

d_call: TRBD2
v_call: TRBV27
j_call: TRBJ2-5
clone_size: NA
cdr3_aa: CASSLLAGVSHQYF
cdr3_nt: TGTGCCAGCAGTTTGCTAGCGGGAGTATCCCACCAGTACTTC

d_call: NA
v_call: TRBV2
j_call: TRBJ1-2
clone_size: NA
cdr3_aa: CASEDIYGYTF
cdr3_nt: TGTGCCAGCGAGGACATCTATGGCTACACCTTC

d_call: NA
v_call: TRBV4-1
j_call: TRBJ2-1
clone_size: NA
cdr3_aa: CASSQDRGHNEQFF
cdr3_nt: TGCGCCAGCAGCCAAGACAGGGGTCACAATGAGCAGTTCTTC

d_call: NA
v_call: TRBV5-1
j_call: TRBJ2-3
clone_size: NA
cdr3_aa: CASSLDFGADTQYF
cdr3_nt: TGCGCCAGCAGCTTGGACTTCGGGGCAGATACGCAGTATTTT

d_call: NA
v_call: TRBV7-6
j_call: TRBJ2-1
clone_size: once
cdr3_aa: CASSPGRLAYNEQFF
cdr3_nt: TGTGCCAGCAGCCCTGGGAGGCTAGCCTACAATGAGCAGTTCTTC

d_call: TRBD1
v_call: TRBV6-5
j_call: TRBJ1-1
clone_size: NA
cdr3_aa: CASSKGQMNTEAFF
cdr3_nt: TGTGCCAGCAGTAAGGGACAGATGAACACTGAAGCTTTCTTT

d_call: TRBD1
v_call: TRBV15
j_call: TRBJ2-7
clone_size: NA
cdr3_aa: CATSGTGSYEQYF
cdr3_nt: TGTGCCACCAGCGGGACAGGGAGTTACGAGCAGTACTTC

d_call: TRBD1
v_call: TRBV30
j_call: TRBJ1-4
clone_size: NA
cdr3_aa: CAWSVTGAEKLFF
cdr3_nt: TGTGCCTGGAGTGTAACAGGGGCCGAAAAACTGTTTTTT

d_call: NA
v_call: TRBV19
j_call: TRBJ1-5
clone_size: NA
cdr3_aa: CASEADRSQPQHF
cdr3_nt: TGTGCCAGTGAGGCGGATCGGAGCCAGCCCCAGCATTTT

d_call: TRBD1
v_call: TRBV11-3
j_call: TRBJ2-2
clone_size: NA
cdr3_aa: CASSQGQGWTGELFF
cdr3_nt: TGTGCCAGCAGCCAGGGACAGGGTTGGACCGGGGAGCTGTTTTTT

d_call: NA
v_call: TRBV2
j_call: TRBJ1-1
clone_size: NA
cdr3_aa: CASRRRDDTEAFF
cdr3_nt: TGTGCCAGCCGACGACGGGATGACACTGAAGCTTTCTTT

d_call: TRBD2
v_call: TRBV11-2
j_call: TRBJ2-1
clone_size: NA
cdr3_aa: CASSLERAGGPRYNEQFF
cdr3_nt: TGTGCCAGCAGCTTAGAGAGGGCGGGAGGGCCTCGATACAATGAGCAGTTCTTC

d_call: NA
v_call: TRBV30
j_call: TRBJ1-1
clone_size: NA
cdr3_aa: CAWSPSEVEAFF
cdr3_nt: TGTGCCTGGTCCCCGTCAGAGGTGGAAGCTTTCTTT

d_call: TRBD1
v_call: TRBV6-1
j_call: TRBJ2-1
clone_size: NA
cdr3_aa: CASSADRAPSNEQFF
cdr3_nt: TGTGCCAGCAGTGCGGACAGGGCTCCGAGCAATGAGCAGTTCTTC

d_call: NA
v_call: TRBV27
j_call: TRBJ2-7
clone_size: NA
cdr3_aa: CATRRVAHSYEQYF
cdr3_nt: TGTGCCACCCGGAGGGTAGCGCACTCCTACGAGCAGTACTTC

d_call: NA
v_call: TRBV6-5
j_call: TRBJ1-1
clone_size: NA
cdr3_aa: CASSYEGVNTEAFF
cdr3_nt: TGTGCCAGCAGTTACGAGGGGGTGAACACTGAAGCTTTCTTT

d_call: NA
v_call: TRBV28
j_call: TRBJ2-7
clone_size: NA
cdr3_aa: CASSLTRSPYEQYF
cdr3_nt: TGTGCCAGCAGTTTGACTAGAAGCCCATACGAGCAGTACTTC

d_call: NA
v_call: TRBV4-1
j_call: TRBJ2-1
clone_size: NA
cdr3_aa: CASSQVSISYNEQFF
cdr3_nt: TGCGCCAGCAGCCAAGTCTCTATCTCCTACAATGAGCAGTTCTTC

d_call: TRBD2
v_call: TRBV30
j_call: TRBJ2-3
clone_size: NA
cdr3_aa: CASGDYMMYF
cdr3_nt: TGTGCCTCGGGGGACTACATGATGTATTTT

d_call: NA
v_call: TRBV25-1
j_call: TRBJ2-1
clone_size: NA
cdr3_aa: CASSENLANEQFF
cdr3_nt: TGTGCCAGCAGTGAAAACCTAGCCAATGAGCAGTTCTTC

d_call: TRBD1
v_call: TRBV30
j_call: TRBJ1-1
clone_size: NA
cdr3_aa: CAWAFGQANTEAFF
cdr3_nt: TGTGCCTGGGCCTTCGGACAGGCGAACACTGAAGCTTTCTTT

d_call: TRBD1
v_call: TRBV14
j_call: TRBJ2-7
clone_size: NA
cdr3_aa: CASSLSITGAYEQYF
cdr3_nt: TGTGCCAGCAGCCTCTCTATTACAGGGGCCTACGAGCAGTACTTC

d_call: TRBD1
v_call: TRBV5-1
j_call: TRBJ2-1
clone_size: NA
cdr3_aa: CASTRQGTYNEQFF
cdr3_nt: TGCGCCAGCACCCGACAGGGGACCTACAATGAGCAGTTCTTC

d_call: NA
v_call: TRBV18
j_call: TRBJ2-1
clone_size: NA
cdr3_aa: CASSLTRGEQFF
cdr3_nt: TGTGCCAGCTCGTTGACAAGGGGTGAGCAGTTCTTC

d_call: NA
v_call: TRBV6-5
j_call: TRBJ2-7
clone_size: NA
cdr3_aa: CASRSSVGEQYF
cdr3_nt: TGTGCCAGCAGATCTAGCGTAGGCGAGCAGTACTTC

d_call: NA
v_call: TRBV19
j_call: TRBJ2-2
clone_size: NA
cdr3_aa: CASSHSGSGGFTGELFF
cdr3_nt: TGTGCCAGTAGTCATTCGGGGTCAGGGGGGTTCACCGGGGAGCTGTTTTTT

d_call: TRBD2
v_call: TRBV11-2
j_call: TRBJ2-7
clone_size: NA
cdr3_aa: CASSLTGREVDHEQYF
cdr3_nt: TGTGCCAGCAGCTTAACTGGGCGGGAGGTAGACCACGAGCAGTACTTC

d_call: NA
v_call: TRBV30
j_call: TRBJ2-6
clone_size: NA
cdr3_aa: CAWSQGHPASGANVLTF
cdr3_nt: TGTGCCTGGAGCCAAGGACACCCTGCTTCTGGGGCCAACGTCCTGACTTTC

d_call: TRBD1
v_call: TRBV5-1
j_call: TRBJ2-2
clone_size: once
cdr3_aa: CASSSITGGTGELFF
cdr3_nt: TGCGCCAGCAGCTCCATAACAGGGGGAACCGGGGAGCTGTTTTTT

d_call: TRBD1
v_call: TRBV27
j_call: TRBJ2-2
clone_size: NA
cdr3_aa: CASSLQDRRWGNTGELFF
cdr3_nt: TGTGCCAGCAGTTTGCAGGACAGGCGGTGGGGTAACACCGGGGAGCTGTTTTTT

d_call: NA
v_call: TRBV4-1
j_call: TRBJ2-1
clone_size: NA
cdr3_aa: CASSHEPPGIQTQFF
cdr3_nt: TGCGCCAGCAGCCATGAACCTCCAGGGATCCAAACCCAGTTCTTC

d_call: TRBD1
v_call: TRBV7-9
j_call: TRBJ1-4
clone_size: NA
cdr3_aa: CASRTIRGTVNEKLFF
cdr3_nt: TGTGCCAGCAGAACGATAAGAGGGACAGTTAATGAAAAACTGTTTTTT

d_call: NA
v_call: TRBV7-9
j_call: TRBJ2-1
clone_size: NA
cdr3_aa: CASSYGAYNEQFF
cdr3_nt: TGTGCCAGCAGCTACGGGGCCTACAATGAGCAGTTCTTC

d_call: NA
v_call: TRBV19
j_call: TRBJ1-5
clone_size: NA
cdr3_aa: CASSMPGHSDQPQHF
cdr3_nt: TGTGCCAGTAGTATGCCGGGACATTCCGATCAGCCCCAGCATTTT

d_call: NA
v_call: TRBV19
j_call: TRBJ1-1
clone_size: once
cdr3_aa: CASSFSGAEAFF
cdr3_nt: TGTGCCAGTAGCTTTTCGGGGGCTGAAGCTTTCTTT

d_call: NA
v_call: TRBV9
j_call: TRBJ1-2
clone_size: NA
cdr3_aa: CASSPGQSFYGYTF
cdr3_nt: TGTGCCAGCAGCCCTGGACAGTCTTTCTATGGCTACACCTTC

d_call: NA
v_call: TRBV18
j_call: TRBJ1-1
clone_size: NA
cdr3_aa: CASSLRGAGVAEAFF
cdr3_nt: TGTGCCAGCTCACTGCGGGGCGCGGGTGTCGCTGAAGCTTTCTTT

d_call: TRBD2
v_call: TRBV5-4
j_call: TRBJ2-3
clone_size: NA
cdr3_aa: CASSLTSGTDTQYF
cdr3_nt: TGTGCCAGCAGCCTGACTAGCGGGACAGATACGCAGTATTTT

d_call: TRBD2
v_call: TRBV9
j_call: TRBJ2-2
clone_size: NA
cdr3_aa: CASRVGASGISGELFF
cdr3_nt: TGTGCCAGCAGGGTGGGGGCTAGCGGGATATCCGGGGAGCTGTTTTTT

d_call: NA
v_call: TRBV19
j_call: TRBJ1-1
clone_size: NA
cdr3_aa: CASTGTFFATEAFF
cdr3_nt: TGTGCCAGTACCGGGACATTTTTTGCGACTGAAGCTTTCTTT

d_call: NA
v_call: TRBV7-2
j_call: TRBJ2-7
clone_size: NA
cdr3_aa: CTSSGLQRISYEQYF
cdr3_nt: TGTACCAGCAGCGGACTACAACGGATCTCCTACGAGCAGTACTTC

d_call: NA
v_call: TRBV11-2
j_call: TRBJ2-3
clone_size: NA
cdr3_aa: CASSLGGGYRTDTQYF
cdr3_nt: TGTGCCAGCAGCTTGGGAGGGGGGTATAGGACAGATACGCAGTATTTT

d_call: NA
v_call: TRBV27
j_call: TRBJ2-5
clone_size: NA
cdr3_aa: CASSQTTQGQYF
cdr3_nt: TGTGCCAGCAGTCAAACAACCCAGGGCCAGTACTTC